This T cell receptor (beta chain) stems from a study of patients and donors after allogeneic stem cell transplantation. Germline V gives CDR1 MNHNS, CDR2 SASEGT. V was pared by 2 bases and J by 3 bases, with 9 bases of the junction left unmatched. The CDR3 loop spans 17 amino acids. MiXCR, run by TCRdb on the RT-PCR reads, gives a single entry per CDR3 protein. This table has a few hundred thousand distinct CDR3 sequences, about 14% appearing once. The sequencing sample was made of blood, either unsorted or a sorted T cell fraction (not recorded which). The rearrangement joins TRBV6-1 to TRBJ1-5, with 8 bases fitting TRBD1. The clonotype was recovered from a human donor who was either an allogeneic HSCT recipient or a stem cell or donor lymphocyte infusion donor (not recorded which). It is not recorded whose cells these are; they may come from a transplant donor. CDR3 coding DNA: TGTGCCAGCAGTGAAAGGACAGGGCGAACGTACAATCAGCCCCAGCATTTT. This codes for CASSERTGRTYNQPQHF.